Shown below are 17 T cell receptor beta chains from a single sample sequenced in a study of blood T cell repertoires in COVID-19. Assay: immunoSEQ multiplex PCR; the TCRdb copy retains only in-frame clones and omits some. The repertoire consists of hundreds of thousands of clones, with around 88% occurring once and the leading ten covering approximately 1.3%. The specimen was peripheral blood. The origin of the receptors is a man aged 80 or over with acute or convalescent COVID-19.

The V call is TRBV7-9, the J call TRBJ2-2, with a possible D match to TRBD2 (5 bases). The ends were cut back, 5 bases at V and 5 bases at J, with 15 bases in the middle. This CDR3 contains 15 residues. Germline V CDR1 and CDR2: SEHNR, FQNEAQ (reference sequence). CDR3 coding DNA: TGTGCCAGCAGCCCGCGGGCTCCGTTGACCGGGGAGCTGTTTTTT. Its translation: CASSPRAPLTGELFF.

The V and J genes are TRBV25-1 and TRBJ1-2, with D possibly being TRBD1 (5 bases). The ends were cut back, 5 bases at V and 6 bases at J, with 13 bases in the middle. CDR3 size: 13 residues. Germline V gene data show CDR1 as MGHDK and CDR2 as SYGVNS. This CDR3 is CASSPRAFHGYTF. DNA for the CDR3: TGTGCCAGCAGTCCCAGGGCTTTTCATGGCTACACCTTC.

The V gene is TRBV12-3 or TRBV12-4, the J gene TRBJ1-1; D is possibly TRBD1 (6 bases). The CDR3 consists of 13 residues. With 0 bases removed from V and 9 bases from J, the gap between germline ends came to 11 bases. The CDR3 region has the DNA TGTGCCAGCAGTTTAGCGGACAGAGAGAAAGCTTTCTTT. Encoded protein: CASSLADREKAFF.

This chain uses TRBV6-1 with TRBJ2-1; tentatively, D is TRBD2 (7 bases). The CDR3 length is 16 residues. CDR1 and CDR2 from the germline V gene are MNHNS and SASEGT. The ends were cut back, 2 bases at V and 3 bases at J, with 14 bases in the middle. This CDR3 reads CASSEFRGGSYNEQFF. Here the CDR3 DNA reads TGTGCCAGCAGTGAATTTAGGGGGGGAAGCTACAATGAGCAGTTCTTC.

The chain carries TRBV7-8 and TRBJ1-2; 9 bases match TRBD1. The CDR3 contains 15 residues. Trimming cost V 0 bases and J 8 bases; bases outside gene matches: 7. CDR1 and CDR2 from the germline V gene are SGHVS and FQNEAQ. This chain's CDR3 is CASSLAKGQGYGYTF. DNA of the CDR3: TGTGCCAGCAGCTTAGCGAAGGGACAGGGCTACGGCTACACCTTC. The whole variable domain, filled in from reference TRBV7-8 and TRBJ1-2, reads GAGVSQSPRYKVAKRGQDVALRCDPISGHVSLFWYQQALGQGPEFLTYFQNEAQLDKSGLPSDRFFAERPEGSVSTLKIQRTQQEDSAVYLCASSLAKGQGYGYTFGSGTRLTVV.

The chain carries TRBV6-5 and TRBJ1-6, with TRBD1 as a possible D gene (5 bases). Germline lookup yields CDR1 MNHEY and CDR2 SVGAGI. Trimming shortened V by 6 bases and J by 10 bases, and 16 bases separated the two germline ends. There are 14 residues in the CDR3. The CDR3 nucleotides read TGTGCCAGCAGGACAGATCAAGGAGTCTCACCCCTCCACTTT. It translates to CASRTDQGVSPLHF.

This chain connects TRBV6-2 or TRBV6-3 to TRBJ1-2, with 8 bases matching TRBD1. The V gene's germline CDR1 is MNHEY and CDR2 SVGEGT. V trimming: 5 bases; J trimming: 4 bases; junction bases outside the gene matches: 18. There are 18 residues in the CDR3. The CDR3 coding sequence is TGTGCCAGCAGTCCCGGGGGTCGGACAGGGAAAGGATCCTATGGCTACACCTTC. Protein sequence: CASSPGGRTGKGSYGYTF.

The rearrangement links TRBV7-2 to TRBJ2-5; TRBD1 aligns across 9 bases. Germline CDR1 reads SGHTA; CDR2 reads FQGNSA. J was trimmed by 4 bases and V by 6 bases; bases with no gene match: 3. The CDR3 length is 13 residues. This CDR3 is CASSPDRGETQYF. Here the CDR3 DNA reads TGTGCCAGCAGTCCGGACAGGGGAGAGACCCAGTACTTC. Full variable domain (outside the CDR3, taken from reference TRBV7-2 and TRBJ2-5): GAGVSQSPSNKVTEKGKDVELRCDPISGHTALYWYRQSLGQGLEFLIYFQGNSAPDKSGLPSDRFSAERTGGSVSTLTIQRTQQEDSAVYLCASSPDRGETQYFGPGTRLLVL.

The rearrangement uses TRBV3-1 (or the pseudogene TRBV3-2) and TRBJ2-7; 8 bases map to TRBD2. The junction had 8 bases not matched to a gene; V was cut back by 4 bases and J by 6 bases. CDR3 length: 14 residues. From germline, CDR1 is LGHDT and CDR2 YNNKEL (reference sequence). The CDR3 sequence is CASSPRGGKIEQYF. The CDR3 region has the DNA TGTGCCAGCAGCCCCCGGGGGGGCAAAATCGAGCAGTACTTC.

This chain links TRBV24-1 with TRBJ1-5; a weak D match, TRBD1 (6 bases). The V gene's germline CDR1 is KGHDR and CDR2 SFDVKD. V was pared by 9 bases and J by 6 bases, with 14 bases between. The CDR3 has 13 residues. CDR3 residues: CATQQGPVQPQHF. The CDR3 DNA reads TGTGCCACCCAACAGGGTCCCGTTCAGCCCCAGCATTTT.

The gene calls are TRBV7-6 and TRBJ2-7; TRBD2 aligns across 15 bases. Germline V gene sequence: CDR1 SGHVS, CDR2 FNYEAQ. The junction had 8 bases not matched to a gene; V was cut back by 4 bases and J by 1 base. The CDR3 totals 18 residues. CDR3 DNA: TGTGCCAGCAGCTATATGGGACTAGCGGGGGGCCCATCCTACGAGCAGTACTTC. This codes for CASSYMGLAGGPSYEQYF.

This chain joins TRBV4-2 and TRBJ2-1; 9 bases line up with TRBD1. Germline CDR1 and CDR2: LGHNA and YNFKEQ. The CDR3 covers 15 residues. The V segment lost 3 bases and the J segment 3 bases; nucleotides outside the gene matches: 3. CDR3 region: CASSQDRGIYNEQFF. In DNA form, the CDR3 reads TGTGCCAGCAGCCAGGACAGGGGCATCTACAATGAGCAGTTCTTC.

This clone has a single count. The chain combines TRBV28 with TRBJ1-5; 8 bases map to TRBD1. CDR3 size: 16 residues. The J segment lost 3 bases and the V segment lost 3 bases, leaving 7 bases of the junction unmatched. The germline V gene encodes CDR1 MDHEN and CDR2 SYDVKM. CDR3 protein: CASSFRRQGPNQPQHF. As DNA, the CDR3 is TGTGCCAGCAGTTTCCGCAGACAGGGGCCCAATCAGCCCCAGCATTTT.

This rearrangement joins TRBV12-5 to TRBJ2-1; possible D gene TRBD1, 6 bases. CDR3 length equals 15 residues. V lost 5 bases, J lost 4 bases, and 15 bases lay in between. Germline-derived CDR1 and CDR2 are LGHNT and FRNRAP. In DNA form, the CDR3 reads TGTGCTAGTGGTCTGAATGGGGGCGCATACAATGAGCAGTTCTTC. Its protein product is CASGLNGGAYNEQFF.

The V gene is TRBV11-2, the J gene TRBJ2-4; the D gene is possibly TRBD2 (5 bases). The germline V gene has CDR1 SGHAT and CDR2 FQNNGV. The V end was cut by 7 bases, the J end by 9 bases, with 16 bases between. This CDR3 comprises 13 residues. CDR3 region: CASNSGNRGIQYF. In nucleotides, the CDR3 is TGTGCCAGCAACTCGGGGAACAGAGGCATTCAGTACTTC.

This rearrangement joins TRBV25-1 to TRBJ1-1; D perhaps matches TRBD1 (5 bases). V was trimmed by 3 bases and J by 0 bases, leaving 8 bases between them. Per germline, CDR1 MGHDK and CDR2 SYGVNS. The CDR3 contains 14 residues. CDR3 coding DNA: TGTGCCAGCAGTGACCGACAGTTGAACACTGAAGCTTTCTTT. Its translation is CASSDRQLNTEAFF. Complete variable domain (other parts from reference TRBV25-1 and TRBJ1-1): EADIYQTPRYLVIGTGKKITLECSQTMGHDKMYWYQQDPGMELHLIHYSYGVNSTEKGDLSSESTVSRIRTEHFPLTLESARPSHTSQYLCASSDRQLNTEAFFGQGTRLTVV.

The chain couples TRBV28 to TRBJ1-5; possibly TRBD1 for D (6 bases). The germline gives CDR1 MDHEN, CDR2 SYDVKM. The CDR3 is made up of 13 amino acids. The V end was cut by 6 bases, the J end by 3 bases, with 9 bases between. CDR3 nucleotide sequence: TGTGCCAGCAGAGGACAGTTCAATCAGCCCCAGCATTTT. It codes for CASRGQFNQPQHF.